This T cell receptor beta chain was captured by sequencing in a study of CD8 T cells in ankylosing spondylitis. MiXCR, applied by TCRdb to the 5' RACE reads, yields one record per CDR3 protein. There are 450,000 or so distinct CDR3 sequences in the sample; more than 25% occur only once, and about 0.89% lies in the top ten. As to this clonotype: The antigen remains unidentified.

Notes on the study in general: A TCR beta motif of 7 to 9 highly homologous variants seemed to mark ankylosing spondylitis blood.

This sequence was found in a male donor with ankylosing spondylitis. Sequenced input: blood, either unsorted or a sorted T cell fraction (not recorded which).

The CDR3 sequence is CSVVTGDAFF. The CDR3 DNA follows: TGCAGCGTTGTGACAGGTGACGCTTTCTTT. This chain connects TRBV29-1 to TRBJ1-1, with D maybe TRBD1 (6 bases). Trimming removed 4 bases at V and 11 bases at J, with 11 bases between. Per the germline V gene, CDR1 is SQVTM and CDR2 is ANQGSEA. This CDR3 has 10 residues.